One and the same sample provided the 17 T cell receptor beta chains below, sequenced in a study of Graves' ophthalmopathy and Graves' hyperthyroidism. The sequenced template was RNA, covering the TCR beta CDR3 region. An initial RT-PCR round employing HTBI primers preceded a second-round multiplex PCR. Using its own MiXCR run on the multiplex PCR reads, TCRdb lists one record per CDR3 protein. The sample has about 740,000 distinct CDR3 sequences, around 40% seen once. The sequencing input was peripheral blood. The receptor set was obtained from an adult man with Graves' ophthalmopathy.

This clonotype was seen repeatedly, ten times or more. The chain is built from TRBV29-1 and TRBJ1-1; D is ambiguous. Germline V CDR1 and CDR2: SQVTM, ANQGSEA. V shed 4 bases and J shed 1 base, with 4 bases lying between them. CDR3 length: 11 residues. The CDR3 sequence: CSVGRNTEAFF. CDR3 in DNA: TGCAGCGTTGGGAGGAACACTGAAGCTTTCTTT.

The V gene is TRBV10-2, the J gene TRBJ2-5; maybe TRBD2 (5 bases). CDR1 is WSHSY and CDR2 is SAAADI in the germline V gene. The CDR3 contains 13 residues. V was shortened by 6 bases and J by 4 bases, with 12 bases between the two germline ends. The CDR3 sequence is CASRLGALETQYF. CDR3 DNA: TGCGCCAGCAGGCTGGGAGCTTTAGAGACCCAGTACTTC.

This clonotype was detected only a few times. This rearrangement joins TRBV2 to TRBJ1-2; possibly TRBD1 for D (5 bases). Germline CDR1 and CDR2: SNHLY and FYNNEI. The CDR3 extends over 15 amino acids. V was trimmed by 6 bases and J by 4 bases, leaving 18 bases between them. The CDR3 coding sequence is TGTGCCAGCAGCGAACAGGCCCCAGATCTCTATGGCTACACCTTC. As protein: CASSEQAPDLYGYTF. Supplemented by reference TRBV2 and TRBJ1-2, the full variable domain reads EPEVTQTPSHQVTQMGQEVILRCVPISNHLYFYWYRQILGQKVEFLVSFYNNEISEKSEIFDDQFSVERPDGSNFTLKIRSTKLEDSAMYFCASSEQAPDLYGYTFGSGTRLTVV.

The V gene is TRBV20-1, the J gene TRBJ2-5; D unclear. In germline, CDR1 is DFQATT, CDR2 SNEGSKA (reference sequence). V lost 5 bases, J lost 5 bases, and 12 bases lay in between. This CDR3 is 12 amino acids long. The CDR3, as DNA: TGCAGTGCTCAAAATACACGGGAGACCCAGTACTTC. Translation: CSAQNTRETQYF.

The chain's CDR3 is CASSLAGSAKETQYF. Here the CDR3 DNA reads TGTGCCAGCAGTTTGGCGGGCAGCGCAAAAGAGACCCAGTACTTC. V usage is TRBV25-1 and J usage is TRBJ2-5; possibly TRBD2 for D (5 bases). The length of the CDR3 is 15 residues. Trimming removed 5 bases from V and 3 bases from J, with 16 bases in between. Germline lookup yields CDR1 MGHDK and CDR2 SYGVNS.

The J gene is TRBJ2-5, the V gene TRBV12-3 or TRBV12-4; D tentatively fits TRBD1 or TRBD2 (5 bases each). V lost 6 bases and J lost 7, with 12 bases in between. CDR3 length equals 12 residues. In nucleotides, the CDR3 is TGTGCCAGCAGCGGGGACGCCGGGACCCAGTACTTC. Its translation: CASSGDAGTQYF.

The rearrangement links TRBV7-9 to TRBJ2-7; 12 positions agree with TRBD2. Germline V CDR1 and CDR2: SEHNR, FQNEAQ (reference sequence). With V trimmed by 1 base and J by 4 bases, 14 bases remained unmatched. This CDR3 region has 19 residues. The CDR3 loop is CASSLGRTTSGRVMYEQYF. The CDR3 DNA sequence: TGTGCCAGCAGCTTAGGACGGACGACTAGCGGGAGAGTAATGTACGAGCAGTACTTC.

There are many counts of this clonotype. The chain uses TRBV7-8 and TRBJ1-5; 7 bases align to TRBD1. The length of the CDR3 is 13 residues. Germline V gene lookup returns CDR1 SGHVS and CDR2 FQNEAQ. V lost 1 base to trimming and J lost 11 bases; unmatched junction nucleotides: 5. CDR3 in DNA: TGTGCCAGCAGCTTAGAGACAGGGATGACCCAGCATTTT. Translated: CASSLETGMTQHF.

The V gene is TRBV5-5, the J gene TRBJ1-3; TRBD1 might be the D (5 bases). The germline CDR1 and CDR2 sequences are SGHKS and YYEKEE (reference sequence). Deletions cut 0 bases from V and 6 bases from J, with 13 bases between. The CDR3 has 15 residues. The CDR3: CASSLGGGSENTIYF. CDR3 DNA: TGTGCCAGCAGCTTGGGTGGGGGATCGGAAAACACCATATATTTT. The whole variable domain, filled in from reference TRBV5-5 and TRBJ1-3, reads DAGVTQSPTHLIKTRGQQVTLRCSPISGHKSVSWYQQVLGQGPQFIFQYYEKEERGRGNFPDRFSARQFPNYSSELNVNALLLGDSALYLCASSLGGGSENTIYFGEGSWLTVV.

V gene TRBV2 combines with J gene TRBJ2-7; D might be TRBD1 or TRBD2, each matching 5 bases. The CDR3 is made up of 13 amino acids. Trimming shortened V by 6 bases and J by 7 bases, and 16 bases separated the two germline ends. Germline V CDR1 and CDR2: SNHLY, FYNNEI. DNA for the CDR3: TGTGCCAGCAGCTTAGTCGGGGACGGGGAGCAGTACTTC. It translates to CASSLVGDGEQYF.

There are many counts of this clonotype. The chain combines TRBV7-2 with TRBJ2-6; 8 bases are a match to TRBD1. Per the germline V gene, CDR1 is SGHTA and CDR2 is FQGNSA. The CDR3 runs to 17 residues. With V trimmed by 5 bases and J by 0 bases, 6 bases remained unmatched. In DNA form, the CDR3 reads TGTGCCAGCAGCCCGCAGGGGGCCGACTCTGGGGCCAACGTCCTGACTTTC. This translates into CASSPQGADSGANVLTF.

The V gene is TRBV19, the J gene TRBJ2-7; 7 positions agree with TRBD1. The CDR3 contains 14 residues. The ends lost 5 bases at V and 2 bases at J; junction bases unmatched: 6. Germline CDR1 is LNHDA and CDR2 is SQIVND (reference sequence). The CDR3 loop is CASSPTGTAYEQYF. CDR3 bases: TGTGCCAGTAGTCCTACCGGGACAGCCTACGAGCAGTACTTC.

This clonotype showed up just a few times. The V gene is TRBV29-1, the J gene TRBJ2-5; 10 bases are a match to TRBD2. The CDR3 loop spans 16 amino acids. Germline V lookup: CDR1 SQVTM, CDR2 ANQGSEA. Losses at the gene ends were 4 bases for V and 5 bases for J; bases not matched to a gene: 13. CDR3: CSVGRISGGAGETQYF. CDR3 bases: TGCAGCGTTGGGCGGATAAGCGGGGGGGCTGGGGAGACCCAGTACTTC.

The chain carries TRBV5-4 and TRBJ2-7; D remains unclear. Germline CDR1 and CDR2: SGHNT and YYREEE (reference sequence). V was pared by 0 bases and J by 7 bases, with 17 bases between. The CDR3 runs 15 residues. The CDR3 protein is CASSLVGRTQTEQYF. The CDR3 bases are TGTGCCAGCAGCTTGGTTGGCAGAACCCAAACGGAGCAGTACTTC.

V gene TRBV5-6 combines with J gene TRBJ2-5; 7 bases agree with TRBD2. The length of the CDR3 is 17 residues. V lost 0 bases and J lost 4; bases outside the gene matches: 12. Per germline, CDR1 SGHDT and CDR2 YYEEEE. The CDR3 protein is CASSLAVASGLGETQYF. DNA for the CDR3: TGTGCCAGCAGCTTGGCCGTGGCTAGCGGTTTGGGAGAGACCCAGTACTTC.

This chain joins TRBV10-3 and TRBJ1-5; TRBD1 agrees at 8 bases. The germline V gene encodes CDR1 ENHRY and CDR2 SYGVKD. CDR3 length: 18 residues. J lost 9 bases, V lost 10 bases, and 26 bases had no gene match. The CDR3 sequence: CASRFLGRGTGVLGPQHF. In nucleotides, the CDR3 is TGTGCCAGCAGATTCCTTGGGAGGGGGACAGGTGTCTTGGGGCCCCAGCATTTT.

This clonotype was recorded many times. The rearrangement uses TRBV14 and TRBJ1-1; TRBD1 matches at 7 bases. The CDR3 loop spans 14 amino acids. The germline V gene encodes CDR1 SGHDN and CDR2 FVKESK. V was clipped by 3 bases and J by 6 bases; unmatched bases: 7. CDR3 coding DNA: TGTGCCAGCAGCCAGACGACAGGGATCGCTGAAGCTTTCTTT. Translating it yields CASSQTTGIAEAFF.